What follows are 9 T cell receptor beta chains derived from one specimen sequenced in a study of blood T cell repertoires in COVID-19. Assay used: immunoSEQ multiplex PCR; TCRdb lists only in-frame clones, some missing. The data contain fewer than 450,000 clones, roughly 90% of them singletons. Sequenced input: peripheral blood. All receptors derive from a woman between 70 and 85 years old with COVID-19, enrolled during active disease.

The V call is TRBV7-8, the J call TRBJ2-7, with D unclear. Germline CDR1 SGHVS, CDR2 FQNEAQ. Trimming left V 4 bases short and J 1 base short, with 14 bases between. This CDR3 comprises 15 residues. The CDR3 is CASSYPDLGSYEQYF. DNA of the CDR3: TGTGCCAGCAGCTACCCCGACTTAGGTTCCTACGAGCAGTACTTC.

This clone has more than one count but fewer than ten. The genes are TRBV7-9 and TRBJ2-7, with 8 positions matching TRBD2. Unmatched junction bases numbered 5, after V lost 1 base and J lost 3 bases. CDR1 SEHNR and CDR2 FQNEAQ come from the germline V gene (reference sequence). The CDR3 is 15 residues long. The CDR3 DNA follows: TGTGCCAGCAGCTTAGAACTAGCGGCGATCTACGAGCAGTACTTC. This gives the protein CASSLELAAIYEQYF. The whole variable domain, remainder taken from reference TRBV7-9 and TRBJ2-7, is DTGVSQNPRHKITKRGQNVTFRCDPISEHNRLYWYRQTLGQGPEFLTYFQNEAQLEKSRLLSDRFSAERPKGSFSTLEIQRTEQGDSAMYLCASSLELAAIYEQYFGPGTRLTVT.

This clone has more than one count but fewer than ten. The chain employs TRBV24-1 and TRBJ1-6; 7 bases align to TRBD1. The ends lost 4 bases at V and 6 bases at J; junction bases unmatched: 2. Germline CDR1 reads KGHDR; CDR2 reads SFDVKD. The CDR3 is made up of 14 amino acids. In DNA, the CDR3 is TGTGCCACCAGTGAGGCAGGGGGTAATTCACCCCTCCACTTT. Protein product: CATSEAGGNSPLHF.

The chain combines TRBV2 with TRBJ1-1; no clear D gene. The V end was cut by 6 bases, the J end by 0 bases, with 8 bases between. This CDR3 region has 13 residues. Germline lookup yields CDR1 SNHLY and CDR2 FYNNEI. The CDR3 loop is CASRQSMNTEAFF. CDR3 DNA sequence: TGTGCCAGCAGACAGTCAATGAACACTGAAGCTTTCTTT.

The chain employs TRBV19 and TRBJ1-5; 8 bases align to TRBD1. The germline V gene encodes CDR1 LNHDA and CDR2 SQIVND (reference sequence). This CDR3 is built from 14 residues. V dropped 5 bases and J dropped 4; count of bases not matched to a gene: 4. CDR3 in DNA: TGTGCCAGTAGTGTACAGGGGGGGAATCAGCCCCAGCATTTT. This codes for CASSVQGGNQPQHF.

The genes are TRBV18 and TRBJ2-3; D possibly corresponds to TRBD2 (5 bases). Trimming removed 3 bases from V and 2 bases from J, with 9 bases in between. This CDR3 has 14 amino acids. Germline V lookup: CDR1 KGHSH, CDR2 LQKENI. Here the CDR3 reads CASSPTTFTDTQYF. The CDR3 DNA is TGTGCCAGCTCACCGACTACTTTCACAGATACGCAGTATTTT.

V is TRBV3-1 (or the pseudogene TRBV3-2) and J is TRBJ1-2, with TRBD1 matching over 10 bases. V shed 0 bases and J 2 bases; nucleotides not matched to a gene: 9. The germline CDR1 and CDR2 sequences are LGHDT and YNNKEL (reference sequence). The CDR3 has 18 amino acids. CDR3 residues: CASSQDYDRGRANYGYTF. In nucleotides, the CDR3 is TGTGCCAGCAGCCAAGATTACGACAGGGGGCGGGCAAACTATGGCTACACCTTC.

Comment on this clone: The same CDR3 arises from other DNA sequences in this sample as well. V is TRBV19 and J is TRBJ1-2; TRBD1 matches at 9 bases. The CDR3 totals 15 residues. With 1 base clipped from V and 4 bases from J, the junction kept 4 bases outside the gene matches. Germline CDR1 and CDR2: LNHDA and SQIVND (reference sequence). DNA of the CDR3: TGTGCCAGTAGTATAGTCCGACAGGGGGGCTATGGCTACACCTTC. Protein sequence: CASSIVRQGGYGYTF. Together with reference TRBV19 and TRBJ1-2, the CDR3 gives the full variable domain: DGGITQSPKYLFRKEGQNVTLSCEQNLNHDAMYWYRQDPGQGLRLIYYSQIVNDFQKGDIAEGYSVSREKKESFPLTVTSAQKNPTAFYLCASSIVRQGGYGYTFGSGTRLTVV.

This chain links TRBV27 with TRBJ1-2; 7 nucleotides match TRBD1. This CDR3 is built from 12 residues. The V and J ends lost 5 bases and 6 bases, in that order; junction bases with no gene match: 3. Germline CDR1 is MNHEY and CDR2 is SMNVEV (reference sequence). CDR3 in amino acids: CASSTQGNGYTF. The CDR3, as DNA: TGTGCCAGCAGTACACAGGGGAATGGCTACACCTTC.